These T cell receptor beta chains were read from a single sample in a study of blood T cell repertoires in COVID-19. Clones were sequenced by immunoSEQ multiplex PCR, and TCRdb holds only the in-frame ones, with some missing. This table holds 330,000 or so clones, about nine tenths found once. The specimen was peripheral blood. These receptor sequences come from a woman aged 60-70 years with COVID-19, enrolled during active disease. The CDR3 runs from the conserved cysteine through the conserved F or W. The order of the fields is V gene, clone size, D gene, J gene, CDR3 DNA, CDR3 protein. A D gene is named only where the DNA matches it firmly. Clone size is shown for a subset of rows, as once, few, many or a class of expanded clone.

>TRBV10-3|-|-|TRBJ1-2
TGTGCCATCAGGACGACAGACTATGGCTACACCTTC
CAIRTTDYGYTF
>TRBV6-2/TRBV6-3|-|-|TRBJ2-1
TGTGCCAGCAGTTACTCGAGCCACAATGAGCAGTTCTTC
CASSYSSHNEQFF
>TRBV11-2|-|-|TRBJ2-7
TGTGCCAGCAGCTTAGGCCCAGGGGCCATGGCCTACGAGCAGTACTTC
CASSLGPGAMAYEQYF
>TRBV4-1|-|-|TRBJ1-2
TGCGCCAGCAGCCAAGATGTAAATAAGGGGGGGGAGGATGGCTACACCTTC
CASSQDVNKGGEDGYTF
>TRBV5-1|once|-|TRBJ2-3
TGCGCCAGCAGCCTGGGTCTAGCAAAGGATACGCAGTATTTT
CASSLGLAKDTQYF
>TRBV27|-|-|TRBJ1-1
TGTGCCAGCAGATTTTGGGACACAGGCAGGACTGAAGCTTTCTTT
CASRFWDTGRTEAFF
>TRBV28|-|-|TRBJ1-3
TGTGCCAGCAGTTTGGGGGGGACGGGAAACACCATATATTTT
CASSLGGTGNTIYF
>TRBV7-2|-|TRBD1|TRBJ1-5
TGTGCCAGCAGCTTAGGGACAGGGTGGCGCAATCAGCCCCAGCATTTT
CASSLGTGWRNQPQHF
>TRBV19|-|-|TRBJ1-5
TGTGCCAGTAGTGCCTCCGGGACATCGAATCTCAATCAGCCCCAGCATTTT
CASSASGTSNLNQPQHF
>TRBV29-1|-|TRBD2|TRBJ2-2
TGCAGCGCCGGGACTAGCGGGGGGGCGAACACCGGGGAGCTGTTTTTT
CSAGTSGGANTGELFF
>TRBV7-9|-|-|TRBJ1-5
TGTGCCAGCAGCGAGTCCCGGACTCCGAGTGGGAGCAATCAGCCCCAGCATTTT
CASSESRTPSGSNQPQHF
>TRBV5-1|-|TRBD2|TRBJ2-5
TGCGCCAGCAGCCCACAGACTAGCCCCCAGACCCAGTACTTC
CASSPQTSPQTQYF
>TRBV4-1|-|-|TRBJ2-3
TGCGCCAGCAGCCAAGTATCCGGGATTACGCAGTATTTT
CASSQVSGITQYF
>TRBV3-1/TRBV3-2|-|-|TRBJ1-1
TGTGCCAGCAGCCAGCCGGGGGGTACTGAAGCTTTCTTT
CASSQPGGTEAFF
>TRBV27|many|-|TRBJ1-2
TGTGCCAGCAGATCCTCGGGGGGCGGCTATGGCTACACCTTC
CASRSSGGGYGYTF
>TRBV5-1|-|TRBD1|TRBJ1-2
TGCGCCAGCAGTCCGGCCACAGGGGTCTATGGCTACACCTTC
CASSPATGVYGYTF
>TRBV4-1|-|-|TRBJ1-1
TGCGCCAGCAGCCAACCAACAAAAGGACACGGGAACACTGAAGCTTTCTTT
CASSQPTKGHGNTEAFF
>TRBV3-1/TRBV3-2|-|-|TRBJ1-6
TGTGCCAGCAGCCCCCGTCGAGGGAATTCACCCCTCCACTTT
CASSPRRGNSPLHF
>TRBV21-1|-|-|TRBJ2-1
TGTGCCAGCAGCAAATCCCGGCAGGGGGAGGACAATGAGCAGTTCTTC
CASSKSRQGEDNEQFF
>TRBV27|-|-|TRBJ2-5
TGTGCCAGCAGCTTTTGGGGACTCAGAGAGACCCAGTACTTC
CASSFWGLRETQYF
>TRBV5-1|-|TRBD1|TRBJ1-5
TGCGCCAGCAGCTTTCAGGGGGGCAATCAGCCCCAGCATTTT
CASSFQGGNQPQHF
>TRBV6-6|-|TRBD1|TRBJ1-1
TGTGCCAGCACCAGACAGGGGAACACTGAAGCTTTCTTT
CASTRQGNTEAFF